The TCR beta chain under discussion was sequenced for a study of T cells in Graves' hyperthyroidism and ophthalmopathy. For the study at large: Peripheral blood sampling occurred at initial diagnosis, before any treatment.

The V and J ends lost 7 bases and 3 bases, in that order; junction bases with no gene match: 4. Per the germline V gene, CDR1 is SGHTA and CDR2 is FQGNSA. The CDR3 runs to 14 residues. Exclusion criteria comprised uncontrolled infection, other autoimmune disease, pregnancy or lactation. The source material, RNA transcripts, was used to amplify TCR beta CDR3 regions. The primer set for the first-round RT-PCR of the TCR CDR3 was HTBI. TCRdb fed the multiplex PCR reads into MiXCR, producing one record per CDR3 protein. Of hundreds of thousands of distinct CDR3 sequences listed, just under 20% are singletons.

The TCR was taken from a man aged 35 to 55 with Graves' ophthalmopathy. The sample taken for sequencing was blood. The chain combines TRBV7-2 with TRBJ1-4; 8 nucleotides agree with TRBD1. The CDR3 DNA follows: TGTGCCAGCACCACAGGGGGGCCTAATGAAAAACTGTTTTTT. Protein sequence: CASTTGGPNEKLFF.